One and the same sample provided the 19 T cell receptor beta chains below, sequenced in a study of CD8 T cells in cerebrospinal fluid in Alzheimer's disease. TCRdb re-called the 10x single-cell sequencing reads; every CDR3 protein appears as one record, without DNA. Recorded for this sample: 1,000 to 1,200 distinct CDR3 sequences. The sample was cerebrospinal fluid. The receptor source for this set is a human donor in good health.

Judged by frequency, this clonotype is medium-sized. The chain is built from TRBV27 and TRBJ2-7; TCRdb lists TRBD1, though no DNA is available to test this call. The CDR3 contains 17 residues. From germline, CDR1 is MNHEY and CDR2 SMNVEV (reference sequence). CDR3 sequence: CASSRISQGQIAYEQYF.

This clonotype is called medium-sized based on its frequency. The V and J genes are TRBV12-3 or TRBV12-4 and TRBJ2-5; TCRdb calls TRBD1, which cannot be checked without DNA. This CDR3 is 13 amino acids long. The chain's CDR3 is CASRSGVGETQYF.

This clonotype counts as medium-sized by frequency. The gene calls are TRBV5-4 and TRBJ2-5; TCRdb picks TRBD1, but there is no DNA to check that call. The CDR3 runs to 13 residues. Germline assignment: CDR1 SGHNT and CDR2 YYREEE (reference sequence). Here the CDR3 reads CASSSRDIETQYF.

In terms of frequency, this clonotype is medium-sized. The rearrangement uses TRBV7-2 and TRBJ2-7; TCRdb's assignment of TRBD1 cannot be checked, as there is no DNA. The CDR3 has 16 amino acids. CDR1 and CDR2 from the germline V gene are SGHTA and FQGNSA. This CDR3 reads CASSVRGGESSYEQYF.

By frequency, this clonotype is large (0.1 to 1%). This sequence joins TRBV9 and TRBJ2-7; TCRdb's D call of TRBD1 is untestable without DNA. The CDR3 runs 16 residues. The germline V gene encodes CDR1 SGDLS and CDR2 YYNGEE. CDR3 protein: CASSVANRDSENEQYF. The full variable domain, in which reference TRBV9 and TRBJ2-7 provide the parts outside the CDR3, is DSGVTQTPKHLITATGQRVTLRCSPRSGDLSVYWYQQSLDQGLQFLIQYYNGEERAKGNILERFSAQQFPDLHSELNLSSLELGDSALYFCASSVANRDSENEQYFGPGTRLTVT.

This clonotype is classed as medium-sized by frequency. V and J are TRBV5-4 and TRBJ2-1. This CDR3 contains 19 residues. Germline CDR1 reads SGHNT; CDR2 reads YYREEE (reference sequence). The CDR3 loop reads CASQIGSGWQYSKNNEQFF.

This clonotype is identified as large from frequency. V is TRBV7-2 and J is TRBJ2-5; TCRdb designates TRBD2, a call that cannot be tested without DNA. The CDR3 contains 14 residues. CDR1 and CDR2 from the germline V gene are SGHTA and FQGNSA. CDR3 sequence reads: CASSRLAAQETQYF.

This clonotype counts as medium-sized by frequency. This sequence joins TRBV29-1 and TRBJ2-3. CDR1 and CDR2 from the germline V gene are SQVTM and ANQGSEA. The CDR3 extends over 12 amino acids. The CDR3: CSVVRGTDTQYF.

This clonotype is identified as medium-sized from frequency. The chain joins TRBV24-1 to TRBJ2-2. Germline V gene lookup returns CDR1 KGHDR and CDR2 SFDVKD. This CDR3 is built from 15 residues. This CDR3 is CATSDGGLNTGELFF.

By frequency, this clonotype registers medium-sized. The chain couples TRBV19 to TRBJ2-5; TCRdb calls TRBD1, which cannot be checked without DNA. CDR1 and CDR2 (germline): LNHDA, SQIVND (reference sequence). The length of the CDR3 is 15 residues. This CDR3 reads CASSNAGTGTETQYF.

This clonotype is classed as medium-sized by frequency. J is TRBJ2-2 and V is TRBV5-1; TCRdb proposes TRBD1, but this gene call is untestable without DNA. The CDR3 runs to 16 residues. The V gene's germline CDR1 is SGHRS and CDR2 YFSETQ. The CDR3: CASSLWGGANTGELFF. The variable domain in full, completed from reference TRBV5-1 and TRBJ2-2, reads KAGVTQTPRYLIKTRGQQVTLSCSPISGHRSVSWYQQTPGQGLQFLFEYFSETQRNKGNFPGRFSGRQFSNSRSEMNVSTLELGDSALYLCASSLWGGANTGELFFGEGSRLTVL.

Frequency places this clonotype as medium-sized (0.01 to 0.1%). The chain joins TRBV20-1 to TRBJ1-3; TCRdb returns TRBD1, unconfirmable since there is no DNA. The CDR3 extends over 14 amino acids. CDR1 is DFQATT, CDR2 SNEGSKA, per germline (reference sequence). The CDR3 loop reads CSAREGREGNTIYF.

This clonotype registers medium-sized (0.01 to 0.1%) by frequency. The V and J genes are TRBV11-3 and TRBJ2-1. CDR1 and CDR2 from the germline V gene are SGHNT and YENEEA. The CDR3 totals 14 residues. CDR3 amino acids: CASSLDDGVNEQFF.

Its frequency marks this clonotype as large. The chain carries TRBV5-1 and TRBJ2-7; there is no DNA to check the TCRdb D call of TRBD2. Germline CDR1 SGHRS, CDR2 YFSETQ. The CDR3 extends over 12 amino acids. This CDR3 is CASSFGEDEQYF.

In terms of frequency, this clonotype is medium-sized. This sequence joins TRBV5-1 and TRBJ2-5; TCRdb reports TRBD1, a call that lacks DNA to check it against. Germline values: CDR1 SGHRS, CDR2 YFSETQ. This CDR3 spans 13 amino acids. Here the CDR3 reads CASSLVGGETQYF.

By frequency, this clonotype registers large. The chain is built from TRBV12-3 or TRBV12-4 and TRBJ1-5; TCRdb lists TRBD1, though no DNA is available to test this call. The CDR3 loop spans 17 amino acids. CDR3 residues: CASSPGQGALSNQPQHF.

This clonotype shows up as large by frequency. The V call is TRBV9, the J call TRBJ2-7; the TCRdb call, TRBD1, lacks DNA for checking. CDR3 length equals 14 residues. Germline assignment: CDR1 SGDLS and CDR2 YYNGEE. CDR3 loop: CASSGQGNSYEQYF.

This clonotype is medium-sized by frequency. V gene TRBV7-3 combines with J gene TRBJ2-1; TCRdb gives TRBD1 as the D gene, but with no DNA this cannot be confirmed. The CDR3 extends over 15 amino acids. In germline, CDR1 is SGHTA, CDR2 FQGTGA. The CDR3 region is CASSQVGGNYNEQFF.

The chain couples TRBV19 to TRBJ1-1. The CDR3 has 14 residues. CDR1 and CDR2 (germline): LNHDA, SQIVND (reference sequence). This CDR3 reads CASSNRGGNTEAFF.